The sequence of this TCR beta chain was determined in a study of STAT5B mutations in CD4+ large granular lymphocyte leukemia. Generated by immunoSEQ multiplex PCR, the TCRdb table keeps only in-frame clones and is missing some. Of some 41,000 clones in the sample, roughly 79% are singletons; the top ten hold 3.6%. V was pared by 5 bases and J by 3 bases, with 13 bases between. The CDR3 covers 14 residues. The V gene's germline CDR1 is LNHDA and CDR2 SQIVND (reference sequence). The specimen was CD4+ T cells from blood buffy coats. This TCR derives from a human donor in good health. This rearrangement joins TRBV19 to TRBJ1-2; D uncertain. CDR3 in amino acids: CASSLWTGYYGYTF. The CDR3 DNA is TGTGCCAGTAGTCTCTGGACGGGGTACTATGGCTACACCTTC.